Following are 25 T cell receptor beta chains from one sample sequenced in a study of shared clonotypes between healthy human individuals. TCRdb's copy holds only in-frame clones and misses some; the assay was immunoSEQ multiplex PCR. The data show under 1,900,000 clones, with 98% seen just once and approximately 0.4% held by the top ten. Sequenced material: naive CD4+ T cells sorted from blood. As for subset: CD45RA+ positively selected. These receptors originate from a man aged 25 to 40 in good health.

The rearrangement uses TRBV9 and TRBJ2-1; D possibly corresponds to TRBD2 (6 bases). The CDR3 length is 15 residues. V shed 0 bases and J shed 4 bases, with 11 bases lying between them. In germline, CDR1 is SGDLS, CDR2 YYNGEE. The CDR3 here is CASSVESSVYNEQFF. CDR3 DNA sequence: TGTGCCAGCAGCGTAGAGTCTAGCGTTTACAATGAGCAGTTCTTC.

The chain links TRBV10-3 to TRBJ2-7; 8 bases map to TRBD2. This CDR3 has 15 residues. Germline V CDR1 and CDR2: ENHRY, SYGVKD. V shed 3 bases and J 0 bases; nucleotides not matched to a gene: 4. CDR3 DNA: TGTGCCATCAGTGACACTAGCGGAGGCTCCTACGAGCAGTACTTC. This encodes CAISDTSGGSYEQYF.

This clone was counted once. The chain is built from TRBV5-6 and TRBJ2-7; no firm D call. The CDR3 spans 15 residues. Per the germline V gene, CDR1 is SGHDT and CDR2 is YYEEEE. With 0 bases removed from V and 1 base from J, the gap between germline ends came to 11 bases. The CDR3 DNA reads TGTGCCAGCAGCTTGGTACGGATACTATCCTACGAGCAGTACTTC. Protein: CASSLVRILSYEQYF.

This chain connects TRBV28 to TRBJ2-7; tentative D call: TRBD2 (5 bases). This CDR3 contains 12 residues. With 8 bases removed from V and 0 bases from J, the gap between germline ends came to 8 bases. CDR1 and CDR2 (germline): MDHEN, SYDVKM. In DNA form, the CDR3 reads TGTGCCAGCGGTCGGGACTCCTACGAGCAGTACTTC. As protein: CASGRDSYEQYF.

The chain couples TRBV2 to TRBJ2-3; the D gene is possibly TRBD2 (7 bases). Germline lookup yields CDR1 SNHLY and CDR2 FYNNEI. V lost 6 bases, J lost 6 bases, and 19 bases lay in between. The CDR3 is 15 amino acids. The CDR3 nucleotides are TGTGCCAGCAGCTCCTTCCTAGGGGGGGCCGATACGCAGTATTTT. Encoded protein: CASSSFLGGADTQYF.

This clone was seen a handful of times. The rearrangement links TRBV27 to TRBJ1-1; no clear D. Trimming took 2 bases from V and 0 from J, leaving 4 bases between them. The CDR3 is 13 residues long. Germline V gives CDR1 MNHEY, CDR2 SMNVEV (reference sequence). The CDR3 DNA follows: TGTGCCAGCAGTTTAAACGTGAACACTGAAGCTTTCTTT. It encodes CASSLNVNTEAFF.

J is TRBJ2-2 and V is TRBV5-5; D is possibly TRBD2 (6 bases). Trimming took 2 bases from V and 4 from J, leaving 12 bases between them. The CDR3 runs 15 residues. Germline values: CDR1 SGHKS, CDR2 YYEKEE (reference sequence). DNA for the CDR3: TGTGCCAGCAGCTTTTCGGGAGAGGCCACCGGGGAGCTGTTTTTT. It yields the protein CASSFSGEATGELFF.

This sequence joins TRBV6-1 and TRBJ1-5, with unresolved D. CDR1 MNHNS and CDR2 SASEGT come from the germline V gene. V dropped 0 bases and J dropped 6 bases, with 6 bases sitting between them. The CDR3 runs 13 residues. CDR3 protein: CASSEAEVQPQHF. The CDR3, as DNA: TGTGCCAGCAGTGAAGCGGAGGTTCAGCCCCAGCATTTT.

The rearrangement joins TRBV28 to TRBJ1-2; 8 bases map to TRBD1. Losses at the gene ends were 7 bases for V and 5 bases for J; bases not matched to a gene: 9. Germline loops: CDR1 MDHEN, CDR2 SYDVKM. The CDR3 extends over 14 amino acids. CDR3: CASTLGQAIYGYTF. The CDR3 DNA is TGTGCCAGCACCCTGGGACAGGCGATTTATGGCTACACCTTC.

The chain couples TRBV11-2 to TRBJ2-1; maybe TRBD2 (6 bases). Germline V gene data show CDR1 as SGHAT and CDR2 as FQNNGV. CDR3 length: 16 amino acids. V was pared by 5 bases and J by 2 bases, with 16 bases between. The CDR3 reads CASSPVDGRPYNEQFF. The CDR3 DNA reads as TGTGCCAGCAGCCCCGTTGACGGGAGACCCTACAATGAGCAGTTCTTC.

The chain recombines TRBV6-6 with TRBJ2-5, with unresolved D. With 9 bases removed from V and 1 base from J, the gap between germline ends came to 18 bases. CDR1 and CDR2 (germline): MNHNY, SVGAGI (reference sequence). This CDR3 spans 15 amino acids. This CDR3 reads CASSFGQTSQETQYF. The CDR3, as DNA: TGTGCCAGTTCTTTTGGGCAGACGAGCCAAGAGACCCAGTACTTC.

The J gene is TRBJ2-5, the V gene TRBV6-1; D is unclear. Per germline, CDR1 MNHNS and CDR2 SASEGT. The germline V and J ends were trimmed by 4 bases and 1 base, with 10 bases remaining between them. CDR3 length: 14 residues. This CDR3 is CASSVSRAQETQYF. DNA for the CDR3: TGTGCCAGCAGTGTTTCACGGGCCCAAGAGACCCAGTACTTC.

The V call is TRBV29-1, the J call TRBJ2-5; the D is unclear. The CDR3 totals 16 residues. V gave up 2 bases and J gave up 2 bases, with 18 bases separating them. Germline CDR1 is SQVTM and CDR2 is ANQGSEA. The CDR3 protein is CSVETGSWDVQETQYF. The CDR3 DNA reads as TGCAGCGTTGAAACTGGGTCATGGGATGTTCAAGAGACCCAGTACTTC.

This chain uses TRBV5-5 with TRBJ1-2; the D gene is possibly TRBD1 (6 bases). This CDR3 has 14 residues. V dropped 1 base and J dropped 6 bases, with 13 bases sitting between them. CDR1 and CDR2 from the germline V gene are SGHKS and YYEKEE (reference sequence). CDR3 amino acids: CASSLIGQRDGYTF. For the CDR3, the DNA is TGTGCCAGCAGCTTGATCGGACAGAGAGATGGCTACACCTTC.

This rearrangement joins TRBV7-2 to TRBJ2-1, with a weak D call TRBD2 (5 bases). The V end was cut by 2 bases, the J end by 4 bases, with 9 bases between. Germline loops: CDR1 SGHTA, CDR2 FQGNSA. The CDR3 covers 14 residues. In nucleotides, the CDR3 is TGTGCCAGCAGCTTACCCCAGCGGTACAATGAGCAGTTCTTC. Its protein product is CASSLPQRYNEQFF.

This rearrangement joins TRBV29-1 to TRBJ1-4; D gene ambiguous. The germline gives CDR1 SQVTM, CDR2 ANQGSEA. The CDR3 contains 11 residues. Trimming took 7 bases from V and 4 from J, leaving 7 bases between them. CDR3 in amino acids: CSAHSNEKLFF. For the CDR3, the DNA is TGCAGCGCCCACAGTAATGAAAAACTGTTTTTT.

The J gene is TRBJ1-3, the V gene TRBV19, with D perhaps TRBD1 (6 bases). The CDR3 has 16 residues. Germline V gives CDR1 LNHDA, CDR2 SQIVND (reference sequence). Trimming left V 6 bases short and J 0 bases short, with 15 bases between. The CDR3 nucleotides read TGTGCCAGTAGAGCTTTCGGGACAAACTCTGGAAACACCATATATTTT. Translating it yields CASRAFGTNSGNTIYF.

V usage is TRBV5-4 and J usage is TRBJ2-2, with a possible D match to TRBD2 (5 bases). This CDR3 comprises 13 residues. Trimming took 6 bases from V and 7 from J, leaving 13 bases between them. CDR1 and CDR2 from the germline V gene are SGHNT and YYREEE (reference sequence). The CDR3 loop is CASTGVGGGELFF. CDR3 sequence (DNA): TGTGCCAGCACCGGGGTGGGTGGCGGGGAGCTGTTTTTT.

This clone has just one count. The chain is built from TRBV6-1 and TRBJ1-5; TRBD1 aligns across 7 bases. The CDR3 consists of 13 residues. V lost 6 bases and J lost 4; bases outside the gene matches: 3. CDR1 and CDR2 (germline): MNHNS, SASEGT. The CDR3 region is CASSRGGNQPQHF. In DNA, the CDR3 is TGTGCCAGCAGCAGGGGGGGGAATCAGCCCCAGCATTTT.

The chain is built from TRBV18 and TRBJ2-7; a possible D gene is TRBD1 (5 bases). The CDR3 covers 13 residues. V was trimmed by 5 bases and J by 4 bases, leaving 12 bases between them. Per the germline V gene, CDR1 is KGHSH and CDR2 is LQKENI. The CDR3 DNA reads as TGTGCCAGCTCAGCAGGGTCGGCGTACGAGCAGTACTTC. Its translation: CASSAGSAYEQYF.

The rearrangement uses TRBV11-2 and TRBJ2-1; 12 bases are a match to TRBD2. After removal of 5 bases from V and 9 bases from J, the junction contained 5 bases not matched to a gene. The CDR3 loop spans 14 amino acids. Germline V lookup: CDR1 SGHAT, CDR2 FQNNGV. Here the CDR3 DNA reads TGTGCCAGCAGCCGGACTAGCGGGATAAGTGAGCAGTTCTTC. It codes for CASSRTSGISEQFF.

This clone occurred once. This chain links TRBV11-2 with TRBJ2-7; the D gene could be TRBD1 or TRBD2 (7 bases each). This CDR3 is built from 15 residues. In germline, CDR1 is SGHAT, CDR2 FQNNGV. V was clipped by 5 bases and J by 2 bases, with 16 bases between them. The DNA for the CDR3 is TGTGCCAGCAGCCGCAGCGGGACAGATACCTACGAGCAGTACTTC. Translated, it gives CASSRSGTDTYEQYF.

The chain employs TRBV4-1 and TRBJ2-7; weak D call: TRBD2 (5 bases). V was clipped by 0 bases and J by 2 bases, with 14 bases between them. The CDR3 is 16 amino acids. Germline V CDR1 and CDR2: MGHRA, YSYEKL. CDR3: CASSQDPASRTYEQYF. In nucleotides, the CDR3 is TGCGCCAGCAGCCAAGATCCGGCTAGCAGAACCTACGAGCAGTACTTC.

The CDR3 bases are TGTGCCACCAGCAGAGCACGGGGCCCCTACGAGCAGTACTTC. This codes for CATSRARGPYEQYF. The chain is built from TRBV15 and TRBJ2-7; TRBD1 or TRBD2 may be the D gene (5 bases each). This CDR3 has 14 amino acids. From germline, CDR1 is LNHNV and CDR2 YYDKDF (reference sequence). V gave up 1 base and J gave up 2 bases, with 9 bases separating them.

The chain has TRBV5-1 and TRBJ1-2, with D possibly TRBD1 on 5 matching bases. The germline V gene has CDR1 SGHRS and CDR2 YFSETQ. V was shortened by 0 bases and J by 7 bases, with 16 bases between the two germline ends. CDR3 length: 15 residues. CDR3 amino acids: CASSLVLDTTIGYTF. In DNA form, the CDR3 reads TGCGCCAGCAGCTTGGTTCTGGACACGACTATTGGCTACACCTTC.